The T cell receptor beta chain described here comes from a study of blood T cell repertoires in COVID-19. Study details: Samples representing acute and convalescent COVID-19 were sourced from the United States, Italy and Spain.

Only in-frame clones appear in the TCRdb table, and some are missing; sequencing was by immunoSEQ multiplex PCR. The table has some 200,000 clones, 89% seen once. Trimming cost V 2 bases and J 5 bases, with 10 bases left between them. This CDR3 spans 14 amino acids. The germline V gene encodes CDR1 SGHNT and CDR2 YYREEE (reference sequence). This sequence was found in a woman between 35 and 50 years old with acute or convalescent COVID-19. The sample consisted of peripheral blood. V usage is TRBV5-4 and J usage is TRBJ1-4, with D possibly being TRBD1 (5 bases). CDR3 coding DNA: TGTGCCAGCAGCTTTACAGGTGGGAATGAAAAACTGTTTTTT. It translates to CASSFTGGNEKLFF.